This T cell receptor beta chain was recovered during a study of cytomegalovirus exposure and HLA in healthy donors. Regarding the study as a whole: Per published reports, the classifier diagnosed cytomegalovirus status with high specificity and sensitivity. CMV antigen specificity was confirmed in vitro for a few CMV-associated chains.

Comment on this clone: What it binds is unknown. Other DNA sequences from this sample encode an identical CDR3 as well.

The CDR3 spans 15 residues. Germline CDR1 reads SGHRS; CDR2 reads YFSETQ. Trimming at V came to 4 bases and at J to 4 bases, leaving 2 bases not matched to a gene. The protocol was immunoSEQ multiplex PCR, while the TCRdb copy is restricted to in-frame clones and leaves out a portion. The sample lists 150,000 to 200,000 clones; approximately 86% were seen once. Sequencing used PBMCs. This TCR came from a man aged 30 to 45 in good health and CMV-seropositive. The rearrangement uses TRBV5-1 and TRBJ2-2; 12 bases map to TRBD1. The DNA of the CDR3 is TGCGCCAGCAGCAGGGACAGGGGGCCCACCGGGGAGCTGTTTTTT. Translated, it gives CASSRDRGPTGELFF.